A single sample is the source of the 27 T cell receptor beta chains below, sequenced in a study of tumor-infiltrating lymphocytes in primary liver carcinoma. Total RNA amounting to 500 ng was the source from which TCR beta cDNA was made with a constant-region primer. Modified slightly, ARM-PCR produced TCR beta libraries over three nested multiplex PCR rounds. TRBV1-TRBV30 forward and Cbeta reverse primers drove the first two approximately 10-cycle rounds. MiXCR, applied by TCRdb to the multiplex PCR reads, yields one record per CDR3 protein. Of fewer than 350,000 distinct CDR3 sequences in the sample, approximately 60% were seen once. Germline DNA was also extracted, with blood RNA taken from unsorted whole blood. The sequenced sample was peripheral blood. The receptors come from a man aged 35 to 55 with primary liver carcinoma and hepatitis B virus infection.

With regard to this clonotype: A clone one base away is much larger, so this may be a read error. The chain combines TRBV29-1 with TRBJ1-6, with 12 positions matching TRBD1. There are 19 residues in the CDR3. Looked up from germline, CDR1 is SQVTM and CDR2 is ANQGSEA. J lost 9 bases, V lost 1 base, and 16 bases had no gene match. The CDR3 nucleotides are TGCAGCGTTGAAGCTCGGGGACAGGGGGCCGTAGGTATTTGTTCACCCCTCCACTTT. Protein product: CSVEARGQGAVGICSPLHF.

The sample holds many counts of this clonotype. The rearrangement uses TRBV29-1 and TRBJ2-3; the D is unclear. This CDR3 contains 13 residues. In germline, CDR1 is SQVTM, CDR2 ANQGSEA. V lost 4 bases, J lost 6 bases, and 14 bases lay in between. In DNA, the CDR3 is TGCAGCGTTGTCAGGCTGTCCTTCGATACGCAGTATTTT. Its protein product is CSVVRLSFDTQYF.

On this clonotype: This may be a read error: a much more frequent sequence differs by one nucleotide. The chain is built from TRBV4-1 and TRBJ1-4, with 8 nucleotides matching TRBD1. Germline CDR1 reads MGHRA; CDR2 reads YSYEKL. Trimming removed 0 bases from V and 6 bases from J; junction bases left unmatched: 6. CDR3 size: 16 residues. Written as DNA, the CDR3 is TGCGCCAGCAGCCAAGACCTCAGGGGGCGCGATGAAAAACTGTTTTTT. This gives the protein CASSQDLRGRDEKLFF.

Notes on this clonotype: The junction and the germline gene differ at one end; a read error may be behind it. The V and J genes are TRBV11-2 and TRBJ2-5; the match to TRBD2 covers 14 bases. Germline V gene data show CDR1 as SGHAT and CDR2 as FQNNGV. The CDR3 has 17 residues. The CDR3 is CTSSAGLAGGYQETQYF. CDR3 nucleotides: TGTACCAGCAGCGCCGGACTAGCGGGAGGATACCAAGAGACCCAGTACTTC. Looking up the rest from reference TRBV11-2 and TRBJ2-5 gives the full variable domain: EAGVAQSPRYKIIEKRQSVAFWCNPISGHATLYWYQQILGQGPKLLIQFQNNGVVDDSQLPKDRFSAERLKGVDSTLKIQPAKLEDSAVYLCTSSAGLAGGYQETQYFGPGTRLLVL.

Concerning this clonotype itself: This may be a read error: a much more frequent sequence differs by one nucleotide. The CDR3 does not close with the conserved phenylalanine or tryptophan, likely indicating a read error. V gene TRBV6-2 or TRBV6-3 combines with J gene TRBJ2-7, with 7 bases aligning to TRBD1. The germline CDR1 and CDR2 sequences are MNHEY and SVGEGT. The CDR3 extends over 12 amino acids. Trimming at V came to 5 bases and at J to 2 bases, leaving 0 bases not matched to a gene. The CDR3 DNA reads as TGTGCCAGCAGTGACAGGGCCTACGAGCAGTACTTA. Its translation: CASSDRAYEQYL.

Notes on this clonotype: A much larger clonotype is one base distant, so this may be a read error. The V and J genes are TRBV11-2 and TRBJ2-1; D might be TRBD1 or TRBD2, each matching 6 bases. Trimming took 7 bases from V and 4 from J, leaving 17 bases between them. Germline CDR1 SGHAT, CDR2 FQNNGV. The length of the CDR3 is 15 residues. Here the CDR3 DNA reads TGTGCCAGCAACCCCCCGGGGGCCGCGTACAATGAGCAGTTCTTC. Translated, it gives CASNPPGAAYNEQFF.

This clonotype was recorded a few times. CDR3: CASSFSPTGRNGYTF. In DNA form, the CDR3 reads TGCGCCAGCAGCTTTTCCCCGACAGGCAGGAATGGCTACACCTTC. The V call is TRBV5-1, the J call TRBJ1-2; maybe TRBD1 (6 bases). The length of the CDR3 is 15 residues. The germline V gene encodes CDR1 SGHRS and CDR2 YFSETQ. V gave up 2 bases and J gave up 6 bases, with 17 bases separating them. Full variable domain (remainder filled in from reference TRBV5-1 and TRBJ1-2): KAGVTQTPRYLIKTRGQQVTLSCSPISGHRSVSWYQQTPGQGLQFLFEYFSETQRNKGNFPGRFSGRQFSNSRSEMNVSTLELGDSALYLCASSFSPTGRNGYTFGSGTRLTVV.

Concerning this clonotype: Being one base from a much bigger clone, this may be a read error. J is TRBJ1-2 and V is TRBV7-9; TRBD1 is a possible D gene (5 bases). From germline, CDR1 is SEHNR and CDR2 FQNEAQ (reference sequence). The CDR3 is 16 amino acids. The CDR3 is CASSQAGAVTNYDYTF. The DNA for the CDR3 is TGTGCCAGCAGCCAGGCTGGGGCCGTTACTAACTATGACTACACCTTC.

Concerning this clonotype itself: A much larger clone lies a single base off, so this may be a read error. The genes are TRBV11-2 and TRBJ2-5; unclear D gene. The CDR3 runs to 14 residues. The V end lost 4 bases, the J end lost 5 bases, and 14 bases lay between the germline ends. The germline V gene has CDR1 SGHAT and CDR2 FQNNGV. The CDR3: CASSSCGDAETQYF. In nucleotides, the CDR3 is TGTGCCAGCAGCTCCTGTGGAGATGCGGAGACCCAGTACTTC. The whole variable domain, filled in from reference TRBV11-2 and TRBJ2-5, reads EAGVAQSPRYKIIEKRQSVAFWCNPISGHATLYWYQQILGQGPKLLIQFQNNGVVDDSQLPKDRFSAERLKGVDSTLKIQPAKLEDSAVYLCASSSCGDAETQYFGPGTRLLVL.

Comments on this clonotype: This may come from a read error, since a much larger clone is one base off. This sequence joins TRBV14 and TRBJ2-7; perhaps TRBD2 as D (5 bases). Germline V gene sequence: CDR1 SGHDN, CDR2 FVKESK. The germline V and J ends were trimmed by 5 bases and 6 bases, with 23 bases remaining between them. The CDR3 length is 16 residues. The DNA of the CDR3 is TGTGCCAGCAGCTATCGGGATGGTAGCGTGAACTGCGAGCAGTACTTC. Translating it yields CASSYRDGSVNCEQYF.

The CDR3 protein is CASSWTGGAEETQYF. The CDR3 nucleotides are TGTGCCAGCAGCTGGACAGGGGGCGCGGAGGAGACCCAGTACTTC. This chain uses TRBV5-6 with TRBJ2-5; 11 nucleotides line up with TRBD1. Germline V lookup: CDR1 SGHDT, CDR2 YYEEEE. The junction had 6 bases not matched to a gene; V was cut back by 3 bases and J by 5 bases. This CDR3 comprises 15 residues. The complete variable domain, with remaining parts taken from reference TRBV5-6 and TRBJ2-5, reads DAGVTQSPTHLIKTRGQQVTLRCSPKSGHDTVSWYQQALGQGPQFIFQYYEEEERQRGNFPDRFSGHQFPNYSSELNVNALLLGDSALYLCASSWTGGAEETQYFGPGTRLLVL.

The table lists this clonotype with many counts. The rearrangement uses TRBV11-2 and TRBJ2-5; D unclear. V was pared by 5 bases and J by 5 bases, with 15 bases between. CDR1 and CDR2 from the germline V gene are SGHAT and FQNNGV. The CDR3 is 14 amino acids. The CDR3 here is CASSPPLGLETQYF. DNA for the CDR3: TGTGCCAGCAGCCCTCCACTTGGCCTGGAGACCCAGTACTTC.

In regard to this clonotype: An end of the junction differs from the germline gene, which may be a read error. The rearrangement links TRBV5-4 to TRBJ2-1, with D unclear. Germline V gives CDR1 SGHNT, CDR2 YYREEE (reference sequence). The CDR3 loop spans 13 amino acids. This CDR3 is CVSSLLQENEQFF. Written as DNA, the CDR3 is TGTGTCAGCAGCTTGTTACAAGAAAATGAGCAGTTCTTC.

The sample holds a few counts of this clonotype. This CDR3 reads CASSLTGENTEAFF. CDR3 coding DNA: TGTGCCAGCAGTTTAACAGGGGAAAACACTGAAGCTTTCTTT. This chain links TRBV28 with TRBJ1-1; 7 bases are a match to TRBD1. The germline V gene encodes CDR1 MDHEN and CDR2 SYDVKM. The J segment lost 2 bases and the V segment lost 2 bases, leaving 2 bases of the junction unmatched. CDR3 length: 14 amino acids.

Details on this clonotype: A much larger clone differs from this one at a single base, so this may be a read error. Given the absence of the conserved phenylalanine or tryptophan at the CDR3 end, a read error is likely. This chain connects TRBV6-2 or TRBV6-3 to TRBJ2-7; 7 bases agree with TRBD2. Trimming cost V 0 bases and J 7 bases; bases outside gene matches: 12. Germline CDR1 reads MNHEY; CDR2 reads SVGEGT. This CDR3 is 16 amino acids long. The CDR3 nucleotides are TGTGCCAGCAGTTACTCCGGATCGGCGGGAGTTTGGGAGCAGTACCTC. Protein: CASSYSGSAGVWEQYL.

This clonotype was counted only a few times. The chain is built from TRBV28 and TRBJ2-3; no firm D call. The CDR3 contains 13 residues. Per germline, CDR1 MDHEN and CDR2 SYDVKM. V lost 3 bases, J lost 4 bases, and 8 bases lay in between. The CDR3 DNA reads TGTGCCAGCAGTTTGACCGGAGCAGATACGCAGTATTTT. Translation: CASSLTGADTQYF.

The chain employs TRBV6-2 or TRBV6-3 and TRBJ2-7; 8 bases line up with TRBD2. J gave up 4 bases and V 5 bases, and 7 bases lay outside the gene matches. CDR3 size: 14 residues. The germline V gene has CDR1 MNHEY and CDR2 SVGEGT. The DNA of the CDR3 is TGTGCCAGCAGTAGAGCGGGAGAACGTTACGAGCAGTACTTC. Translated: CASSRAGERYEQYF.

The rearrangement links TRBV5-1 to TRBJ2-7; 12 nucleotides align to TRBD2. This CDR3 is 16 amino acids long. Unmatched junction bases numbered 6, after V lost 0 bases and J lost 5 bases. Germline-derived CDR1 and CDR2 are SGHRS and YFSETQ. In nucleotides, the CDR3 is TGCGCCAGCAGCTTGGCACTAGCGGGAGGCGGGCACGAGCAGTACTTC. Residues: CASSLALAGGGHEQYF.

This clonotype was recorded many times. The CDR3, as DNA: TGCGCCAGCAGCTTGGACGCGGGGAATCAGCCCCAGCATTTT. The encoded protein is CASSLDAGNQPQHF. This chain links TRBV5-1 with TRBJ1-5, with no clear D. Germline assignment: CDR1 SGHRS and CDR2 YFSETQ. The ends were cut back, 0 bases at V and 4 bases at J, with 8 bases in the middle. This CDR3 is built from 14 residues. The full variable domain, its missing parts supplied by reference TRBV5-1 and TRBJ1-5, is KAGVTQTPRYLIKTRGQQVTLSCSPISGHRSVSWYQQTPGQGLQFLFEYFSETQRNKGNFPGRFSGRQFSNSRSEMNVSTLELGDSALYLCASSLDAGNQPQHFGDGTRLSIL.

This clonotype came up once. A junction boundary mismatches the germline segment, possibly from a read error. This chain links TRBV5-1 with TRBJ2-7; D uncertain. This CDR3 has 13 residues. Germline CDR1 is SGHRS and CDR2 is YFSETQ. CDR3 amino acids: CTSSLGPTYEQYF. CDR3 sequence (DNA): TGCACCAGCAGCTTGGGTCCTACCTACGAGCAGTACTTC.

Many counts were recorded for this clonotype. The chain has TRBV4-2 and TRBJ2-5; 7 bases are a match to TRBD2. This CDR3 has 16 amino acids. Per the germline V gene, CDR1 is LGHNA and CDR2 is YNFKEQ. V dropped 0 bases and J dropped 5; count of bases not matched to a gene: 9. The CDR3 DNA follows: TGTGCCAGCAGCCAAGAGCACGCGGGAGTTGGTGAGACCCAGTACTTC. Protein product: CASSQEHAGVGETQYF.

Details on this clonotype: A read error may be the cause here, since a much bigger clone is one base away. The rearrangement links TRBV6-1 to TRBJ1-2; 7 bases agree with TRBD1. Germline V lookup: CDR1 MNHNS, CDR2 SASEGT. The CDR3 has 13 amino acids. The CDR3 loop reads CVSSETGNYGYTF. The CDR3 bases are TGTGTCAGCAGTGAGACAGGGAACTATGGCTACACCTTC.

A remark on this clonotype: With a much larger clone just one base away, this may be a read error. This sequence joins TRBV12-3 or TRBV12-4 and TRBJ1-2, with D unclear. The CDR3 spans 12 residues. V lost 3 bases to trimming and J lost 5 bases, with 7 bases between them. This CDR3 reads CASSFWDYGYTF. CDR3 coding DNA: TGTGCCAGCAGTTTCTGGGATTATGGCTACACCTTC.

The chain links TRBV2 to TRBJ2-1; weak D call: TRBD2 (7 bases). Trimming removed 5 bases from V and 5 bases from J, with 16 bases in between. Germline V CDR1 and CDR2: SNHLY, FYNNEI. The CDR3 runs to 15 residues. In DNA form, the CDR3 reads TGTGCCAGCAGTCCAACGGGGGGCGCCCACAATGAGCAGTTCTTC. As protein: CASSPTGGAHNEQFF.

In the case of this clonotype: One end of the junction varies from germline; a read error may be responsible. The chain links TRBV11-1 to TRBJ2-1, with unresolved D. CDR1 is SGHAT and CDR2 is FQDESV in the germline V gene (reference sequence). This CDR3 is 16 amino acids long. The CDR3 sequence: CASSSSSVLSINEQVF. Written as DNA, the CDR3 is TGTGCCAGCAGCTCCTCCTCTGTCCTCTCCATCAATGAGCAGGTCTTC. The whole variable domain, remainder taken from reference TRBV11-1 and TRBJ2-1, is EAEVAQSPRYKITEKSQAVAFWCDPISGHATLYWYRQILGQGPELLVQFQDESVVDDSQLPKDRFSAERLKGVDSTLKIQPAELGDSAMYLCASSSSSVLSINEQVFGPGTRLTVL.

Concerning this clonotype itself: A read error may account for a junction end that differs from germline. V and J are TRBV4-1 and TRBJ2-7, with 9 positions matching TRBD2. The CDR3 runs 15 residues. Germline assignment: CDR1 MGHRA and CDR2 YSYEKL. The CDR3 DNA follows: TGCGTCAGCAGCCAAGTCGGAGTAGCGGGAGAAGAGCAGTACTTC. Translated, it gives CVSSQVGVAGEEQYF.

This rearrangement joins TRBV7-3 to TRBJ2-2; 7 bases are shared with TRBD2. V shed 0 bases, J shed 7 bases, and the junction held 5 bases outside the gene matches. CDR1 SGHTA and CDR2 FQGTGA come from the germline V gene. The CDR3 is made up of 15 amino acids. The CDR3 sequence is CASSLTAGANGELFF. The DNA for the CDR3 is TGTGCCAGCAGCTTAACGGCGGGAGCGAACGGGGAGCTGTTTTTT.